The source of this T cell receptor (beta chain) is a study of spatial heterogeneity in lung cancer. The CDR3 is 15 amino acids. Trimming removed 3 bases from V and 2 bases from J; junction bases left unmatched: 7. Germline V gene sequence: CDR1 LNHDA, CDR2 SQIVND (reference sequence). MiXCR, run by TCRdb on the 5' RACE reads, gives a single entry per CDR3 protein. The sample lists 7,500 to 9,000 distinct CDR3 sequences, around 7% occurring once. Study-wide findings and caveats: Within tumors, counts of expanded alpha and beta TCRs tracked tumor mutation counts.

This clonotype was counted many times. Its antigen is unknown. Time point given: sample taken at primary tumor resection. Sequencing covered unsorted whole RNA taken from tumor, nontumor lung or frozen PBMC. The receptor comes from a male donor with early-stage non-small cell lung cancer. V is TRBV19 and J is TRBJ2-7; 7 bases are a match to TRBD1. The sample was lung tumor tissue, taken at surgery. The CDR3 protein is CASSIGQAPTYEQYF. The CDR3 DNA is TGTGCCAGTAGTATTGGACAGGCCCCAACCTACGAGCAGTACTTC. The entire variable domain, with the rest obtained from reference TRBV19 and TRBJ2-7, is as follows: DGGITQSPKYLFRKEGQNVTLSCEQNLNHDAMYWYRQDPGQGLRLIYYSQIVNDFQKGDIAEGYSVSREKKESFPLTVTSAQKNPTAFYLCASSIGQAPTYEQYFGPGTRLTVT.